This T cell receptor beta chain was obtained from a study of T-cell memory formation after mild COVID-19. Study outcomes and limitations: Clones contracting day 15 to 85 were balanced CD4/CD8; later expanders leaned CD4+.

Only a few counts were recorded for this clonotype. As yet, its antigen is unknown. The CDR3 loop spans 15 amino acids. Per germline, CDR1 SEHNR and CDR2 FQNEAQ (reference sequence). Trimming left V 5 bases short and J 0 bases short, with 10 bases between. One entry per CDR3 protein results from TCRdb running MiXCR on the 5' RACE reads. Among some 490,000 distinct CDR3 sequences listed, 18% were seen once. The TCR originated in an adult woman who had mild COVID-19 (a few samples of this study predate the infection). Cell type and time point are not known. Material: PBMCs or a T cell subset sorted from them (not recorded which). The rearrangement links TRBV7-9 to TRBJ2-2; no clear D gene. CDR3: CASSLSRANTGELFF. As DNA, the CDR3 is TGTGCCAGCAGCCTCTCGCGCGCGAACACCGGGGAGCTGTTTTTT.